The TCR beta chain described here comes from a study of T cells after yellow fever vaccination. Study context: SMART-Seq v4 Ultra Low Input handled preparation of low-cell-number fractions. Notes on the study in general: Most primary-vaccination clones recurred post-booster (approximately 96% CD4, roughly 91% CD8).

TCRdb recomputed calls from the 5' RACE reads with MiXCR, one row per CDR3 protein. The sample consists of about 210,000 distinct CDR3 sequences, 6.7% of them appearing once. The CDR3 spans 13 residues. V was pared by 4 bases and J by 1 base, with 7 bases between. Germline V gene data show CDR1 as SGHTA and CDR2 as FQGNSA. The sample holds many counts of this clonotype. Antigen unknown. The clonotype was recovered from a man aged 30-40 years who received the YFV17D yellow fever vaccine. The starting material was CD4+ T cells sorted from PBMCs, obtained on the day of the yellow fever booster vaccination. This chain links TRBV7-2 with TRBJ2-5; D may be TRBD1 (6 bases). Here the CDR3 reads CASSYRVQETQYF. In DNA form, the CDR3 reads TGTGCCAGCAGCTACAGGGTCCAAGAGACCCAGTACTTC.